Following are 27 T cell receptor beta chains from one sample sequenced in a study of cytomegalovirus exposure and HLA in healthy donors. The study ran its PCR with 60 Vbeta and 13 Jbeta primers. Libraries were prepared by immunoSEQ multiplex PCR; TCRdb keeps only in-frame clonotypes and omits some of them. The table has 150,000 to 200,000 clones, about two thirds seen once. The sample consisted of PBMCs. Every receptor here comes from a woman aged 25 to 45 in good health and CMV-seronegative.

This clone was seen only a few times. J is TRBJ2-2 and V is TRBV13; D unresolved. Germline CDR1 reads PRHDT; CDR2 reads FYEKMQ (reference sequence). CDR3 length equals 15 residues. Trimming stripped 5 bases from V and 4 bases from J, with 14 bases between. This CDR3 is CASSTLDVSTGELFF. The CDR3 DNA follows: TGTGCCAGCAGCACCTTAGATGTGAGCACCGGGGAGCTGTTTTTT.

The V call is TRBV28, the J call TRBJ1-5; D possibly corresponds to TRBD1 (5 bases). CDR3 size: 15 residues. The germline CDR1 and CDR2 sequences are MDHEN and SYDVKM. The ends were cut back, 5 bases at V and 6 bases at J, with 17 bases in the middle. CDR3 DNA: TGTGCCAGCAGTCCGTTGCCAGGGTTAACTCAGCCCCAGCATTTT. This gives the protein CASSPLPGLTQPQHF.

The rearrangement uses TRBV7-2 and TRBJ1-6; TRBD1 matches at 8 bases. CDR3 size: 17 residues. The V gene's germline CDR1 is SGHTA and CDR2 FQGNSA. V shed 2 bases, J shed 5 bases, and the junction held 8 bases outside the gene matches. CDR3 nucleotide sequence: TGTGCCAGCAGCTTACAGGGGGCCAATGTTAATAATTCACCCCTCCACTTT. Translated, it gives CASSLQGANVNNSPLHF.

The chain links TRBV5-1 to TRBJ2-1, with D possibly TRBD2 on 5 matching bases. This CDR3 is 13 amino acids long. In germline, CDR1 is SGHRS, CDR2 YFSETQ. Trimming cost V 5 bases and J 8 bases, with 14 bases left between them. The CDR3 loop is CASRRAASDEQFF. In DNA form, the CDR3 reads TGCGCCAGCAGGAGGGCCGCTTCCGATGAGCAGTTCTTC.

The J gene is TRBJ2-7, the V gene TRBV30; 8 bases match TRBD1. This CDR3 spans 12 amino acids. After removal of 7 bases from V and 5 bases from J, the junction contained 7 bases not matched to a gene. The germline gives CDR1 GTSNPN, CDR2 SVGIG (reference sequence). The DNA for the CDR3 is TGTGCCTCTACGACAGGGGCCCACGAGCAGTACTTC. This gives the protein CASTTGAHEQYF.

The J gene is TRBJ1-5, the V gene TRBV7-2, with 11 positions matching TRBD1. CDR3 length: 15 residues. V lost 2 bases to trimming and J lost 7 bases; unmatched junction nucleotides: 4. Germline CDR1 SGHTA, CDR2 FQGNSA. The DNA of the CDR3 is TGTGCCAGCAGCTTAAGGACAGGGGGCAGGCAGCCCCAGCATTTT. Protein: CASSLRTGGRQPQHF.

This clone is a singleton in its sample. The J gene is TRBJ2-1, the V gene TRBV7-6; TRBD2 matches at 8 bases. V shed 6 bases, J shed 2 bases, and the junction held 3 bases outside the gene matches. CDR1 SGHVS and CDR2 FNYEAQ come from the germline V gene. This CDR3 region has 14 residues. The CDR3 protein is CASSFSGAYNEQFF. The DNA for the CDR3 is TGTGCCAGCAGTTTTAGCGGGGCCTACAATGAGCAGTTCTTC. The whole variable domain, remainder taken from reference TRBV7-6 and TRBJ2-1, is GAGVSQSPRYKVTKRGQDVALRCDPISGHVSLYWYRQALGQGPEFLTYFNYEAQQDKSGLPNDRFSAERPEGSISTLTIQRTEQRDSAMYRCASSFSGAYNEQFFGPGTRLTVL.

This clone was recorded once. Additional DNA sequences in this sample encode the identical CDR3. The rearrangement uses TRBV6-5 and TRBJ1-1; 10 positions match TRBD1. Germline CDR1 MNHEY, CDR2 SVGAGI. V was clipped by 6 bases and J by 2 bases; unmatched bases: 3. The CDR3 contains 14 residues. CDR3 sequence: CASRRDRGNTEAFF. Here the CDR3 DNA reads TGTGCCAGCAGAAGGGACAGGGGTAACACTGAAGCTTTCTTT.

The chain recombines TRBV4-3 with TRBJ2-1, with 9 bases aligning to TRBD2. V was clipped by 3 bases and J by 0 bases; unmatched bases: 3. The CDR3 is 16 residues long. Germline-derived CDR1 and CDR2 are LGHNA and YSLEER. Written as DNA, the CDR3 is TGCGCCAGCAGCCAGCTGCGGGGGGGCTCCTACAATGAGCAGTTCTTC. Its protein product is CASSQLRGGSYNEQFF.

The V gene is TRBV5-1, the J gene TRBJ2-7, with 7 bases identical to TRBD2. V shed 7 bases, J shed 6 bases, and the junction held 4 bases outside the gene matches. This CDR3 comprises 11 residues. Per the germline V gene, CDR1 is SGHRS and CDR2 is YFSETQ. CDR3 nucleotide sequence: TGCGCCAGCGCGGGAGAGATCGAGCAGTACTTC. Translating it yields CASAGEIEQYF.

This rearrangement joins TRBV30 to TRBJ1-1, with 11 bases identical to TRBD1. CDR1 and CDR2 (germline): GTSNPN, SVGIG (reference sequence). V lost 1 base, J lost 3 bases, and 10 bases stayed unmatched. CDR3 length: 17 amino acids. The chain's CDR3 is CAWSAYPGQGADTEAFF. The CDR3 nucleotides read TGTGCCTGGAGTGCATACCCCGGACAGGGGGCTGACACTGAAGCTTTCTTT.

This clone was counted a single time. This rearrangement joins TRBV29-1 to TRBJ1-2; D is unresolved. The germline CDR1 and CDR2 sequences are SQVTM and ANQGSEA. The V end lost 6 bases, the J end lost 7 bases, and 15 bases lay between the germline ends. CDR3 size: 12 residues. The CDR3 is CSVLLPGFGYTF. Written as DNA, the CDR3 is TGCAGCGTCCTCCTCCCCGGGTTTGGCTACACCTTC.

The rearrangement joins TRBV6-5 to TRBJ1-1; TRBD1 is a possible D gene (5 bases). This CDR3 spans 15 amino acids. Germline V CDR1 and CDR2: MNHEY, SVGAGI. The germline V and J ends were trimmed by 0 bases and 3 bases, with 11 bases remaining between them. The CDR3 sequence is CASSYSVRGYTEAFF. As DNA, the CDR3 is TGTGCCAGCAGTTACTCCGTAAGGGGTTACACTGAAGCTTTCTTT.

The CDR3 DNA follows: TGTGCCAGCAGCCCCTCAGGGTACGAGCAGTACTTC. Its protein is CASSPSGYEQYF. The chain employs TRBV4-2 and TRBJ2-7, with D possibly TRBD1 on 5 matching bases. CDR3 length: 12 amino acids. The V end lost 4 bases, the J end lost 4 bases, and 8 bases lay between the germline ends. Germline CDR1 LGHNA, CDR2 YNFKEQ.

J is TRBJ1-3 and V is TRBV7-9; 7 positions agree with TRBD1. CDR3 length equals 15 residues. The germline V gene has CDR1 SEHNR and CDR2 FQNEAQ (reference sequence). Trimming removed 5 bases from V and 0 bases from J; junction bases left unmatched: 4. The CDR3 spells CASSPGTASGNTIYF. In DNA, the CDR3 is TGTGCCAGCAGCCCAGGGACAGCCTCTGGAAACACCATATATTTT. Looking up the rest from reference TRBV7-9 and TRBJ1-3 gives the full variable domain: DTGVSQNPRHKITKRGQNVTFRCDPISEHNRLYWYRQTLGQGPEFLTYFQNEAQLEKSRLLSDRFSAERPKGSFSTLEIQRTEQGDSAMYLCASSPGTASGNTIYFGEGSWLTVV.

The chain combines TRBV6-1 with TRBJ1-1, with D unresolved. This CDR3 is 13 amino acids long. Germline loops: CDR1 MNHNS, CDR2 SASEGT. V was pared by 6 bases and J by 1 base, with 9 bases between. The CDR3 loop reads CASRRVGNTEAFF. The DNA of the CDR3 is TGTGCCAGCAGGCGGGTCGGGAACACTGAAGCTTTCTTT.

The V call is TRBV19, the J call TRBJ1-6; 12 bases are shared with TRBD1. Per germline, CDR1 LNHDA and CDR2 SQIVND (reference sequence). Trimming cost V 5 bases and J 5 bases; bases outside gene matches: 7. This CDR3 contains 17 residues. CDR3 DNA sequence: TGTGCCAGTAGTTTCACCGGGACAGGGGGCAATAATTCACCCCTCCACTTT. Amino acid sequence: CASSFTGTGGNNSPLHF.

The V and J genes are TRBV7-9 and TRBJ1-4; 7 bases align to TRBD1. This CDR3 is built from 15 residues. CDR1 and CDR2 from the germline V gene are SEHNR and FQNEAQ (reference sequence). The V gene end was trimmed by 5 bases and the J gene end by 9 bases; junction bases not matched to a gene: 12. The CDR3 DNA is TGTGCCAGCAGCCAGGGAGGACAGGAGACTAAAAAACTGTTTTTT. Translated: CASSQGGQETKKLFF.

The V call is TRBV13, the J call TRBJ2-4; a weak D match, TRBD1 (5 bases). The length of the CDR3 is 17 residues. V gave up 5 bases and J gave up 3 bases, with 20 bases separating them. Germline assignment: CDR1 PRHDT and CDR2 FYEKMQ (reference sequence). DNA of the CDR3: TGTGCCAGCAGCCACAACACCGCCATAGGGGTCAAAAACATTCAGTACTTC. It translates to CASSHNTAIGVKNIQYF.

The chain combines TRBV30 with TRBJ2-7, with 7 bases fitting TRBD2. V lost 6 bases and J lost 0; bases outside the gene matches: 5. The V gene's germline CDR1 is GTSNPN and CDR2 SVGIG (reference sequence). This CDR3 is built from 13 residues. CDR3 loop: CACGEGTSYEQYF. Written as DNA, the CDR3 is TGTGCCTGTGGGGAGGGGACCTCCTACGAGCAGTACTTC.

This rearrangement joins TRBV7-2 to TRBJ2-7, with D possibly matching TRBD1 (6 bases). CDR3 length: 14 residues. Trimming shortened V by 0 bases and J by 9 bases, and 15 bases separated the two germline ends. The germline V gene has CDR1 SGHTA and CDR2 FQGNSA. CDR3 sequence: CASSLAQTGSGQYF. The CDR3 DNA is TGTGCCAGCAGCTTAGCCCAGACAGGATCCGGGCAGTACTTC.

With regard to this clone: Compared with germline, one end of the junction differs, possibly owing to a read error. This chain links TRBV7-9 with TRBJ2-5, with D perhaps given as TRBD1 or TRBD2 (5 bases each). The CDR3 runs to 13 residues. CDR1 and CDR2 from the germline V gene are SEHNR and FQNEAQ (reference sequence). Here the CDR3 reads CSSSLEGQETQYF. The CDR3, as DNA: TGTTCCAGCAGCTTAGAGGGGCAAGAGACCCAGTACTTC.

CDR3 residues: CASYRGGEQYF. Written as DNA, the CDR3 is TGTGCCAGCTACAGGGGAGGCGAGCAGTACTTC. The chain employs TRBV2 and TRBJ2-7, with TRBD1 as a possible D gene (7 bases). The CDR3 has 11 amino acids. V was pared by 8 bases and J by 6 bases, with 11 bases between. Germline V CDR1 and CDR2: SNHLY, FYNNEI.

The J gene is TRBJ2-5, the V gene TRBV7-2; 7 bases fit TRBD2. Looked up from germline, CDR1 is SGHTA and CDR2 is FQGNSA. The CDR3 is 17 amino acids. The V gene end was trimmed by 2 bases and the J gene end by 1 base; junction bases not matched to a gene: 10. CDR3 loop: CASSLTGRLASQETQYF. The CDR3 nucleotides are TGTGCCAGCAGCTTAACCGGGAGGCTCGCGTCCCAAGAGACCCAGTACTTC. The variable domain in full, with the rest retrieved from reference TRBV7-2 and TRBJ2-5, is GAGVSQSPSNKVTEKGKDVELRCDPISGHTALYWYRQSLGQGLEFLIYFQGNSAPDKSGLPSDRFSAERTGGSVSTLTIQRTQQEDSAVYLCASSLTGRLASQETQYFGPGTRLLVL.

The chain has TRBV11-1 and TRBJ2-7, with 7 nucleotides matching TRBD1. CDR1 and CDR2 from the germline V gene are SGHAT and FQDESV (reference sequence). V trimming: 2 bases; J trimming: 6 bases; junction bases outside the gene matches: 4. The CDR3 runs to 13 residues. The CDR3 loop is CASSLLAGGEQYF. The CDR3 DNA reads TGTGCCAGCAGCTTACTGGCAGGGGGCGAGCAGTACTTC.

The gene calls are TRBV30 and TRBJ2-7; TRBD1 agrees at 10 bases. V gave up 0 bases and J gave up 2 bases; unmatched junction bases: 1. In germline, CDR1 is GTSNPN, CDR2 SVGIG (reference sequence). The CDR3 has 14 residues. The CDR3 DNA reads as TGTGCCTGGAGTGTGGGGACAGGGGCCTACGAGCAGTACTTC. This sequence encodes CAWSVGTGAYEQYF.

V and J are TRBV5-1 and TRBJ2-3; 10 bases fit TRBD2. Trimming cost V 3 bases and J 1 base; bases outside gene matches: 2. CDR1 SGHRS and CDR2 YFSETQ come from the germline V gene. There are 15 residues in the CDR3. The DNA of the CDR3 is TGCGCCAGCAGCTACACTAGCGGGGGCACAGATACGCAGTATTTT. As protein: CASSYTSGGTDTQYF. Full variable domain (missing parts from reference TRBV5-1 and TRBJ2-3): KAGVTQTPRYLIKTRGQQVTLSCSPISGHRSVSWYQQTPGQGLQFLFEYFSETQRNKGNFPGRFSGRQFSNSRSEMNVSTLELGDSALYLCASSYTSGGTDTQYFGPGTRLTVL.